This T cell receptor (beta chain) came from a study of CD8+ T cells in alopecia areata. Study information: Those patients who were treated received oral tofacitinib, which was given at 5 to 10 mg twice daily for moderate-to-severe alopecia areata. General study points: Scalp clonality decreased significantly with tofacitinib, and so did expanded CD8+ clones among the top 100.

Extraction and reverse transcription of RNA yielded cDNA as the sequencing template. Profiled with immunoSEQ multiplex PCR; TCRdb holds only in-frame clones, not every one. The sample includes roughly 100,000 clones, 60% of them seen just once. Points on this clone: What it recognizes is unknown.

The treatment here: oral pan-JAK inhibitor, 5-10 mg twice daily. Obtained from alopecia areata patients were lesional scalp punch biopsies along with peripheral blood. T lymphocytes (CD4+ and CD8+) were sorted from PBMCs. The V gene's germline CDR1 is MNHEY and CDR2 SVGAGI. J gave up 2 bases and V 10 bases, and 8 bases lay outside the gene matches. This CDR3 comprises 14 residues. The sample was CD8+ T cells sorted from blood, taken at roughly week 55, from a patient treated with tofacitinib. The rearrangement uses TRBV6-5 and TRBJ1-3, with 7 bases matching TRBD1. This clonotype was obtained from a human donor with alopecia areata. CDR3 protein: CATRPGGTGNTIYF. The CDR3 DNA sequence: TGTGCCACCCGTCCAGGGGGAACTGGAAACACCATATATTTT.